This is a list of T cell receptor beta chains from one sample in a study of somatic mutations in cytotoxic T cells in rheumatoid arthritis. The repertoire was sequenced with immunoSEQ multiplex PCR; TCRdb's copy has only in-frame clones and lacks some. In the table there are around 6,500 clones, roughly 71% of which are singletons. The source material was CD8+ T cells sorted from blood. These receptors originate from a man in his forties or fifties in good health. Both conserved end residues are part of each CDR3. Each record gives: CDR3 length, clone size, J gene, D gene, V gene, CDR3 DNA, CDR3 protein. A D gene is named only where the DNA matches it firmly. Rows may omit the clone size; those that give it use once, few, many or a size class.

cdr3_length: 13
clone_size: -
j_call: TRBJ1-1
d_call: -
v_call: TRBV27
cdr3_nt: TGTGCCAGCAGTTTGGGAGGGGTAGGAGAAGCTTTCTTT
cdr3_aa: CASSLGGVGEAFF

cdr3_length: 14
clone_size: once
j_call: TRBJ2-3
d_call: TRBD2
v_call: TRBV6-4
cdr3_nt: TGTGCCAGCAGCCAGCGGGGGGGCACAGATACGCAGTATTTT
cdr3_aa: CASSQRGGTDTQYF

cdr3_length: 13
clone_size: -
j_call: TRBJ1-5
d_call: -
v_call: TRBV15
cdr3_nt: TGTGCCACCAGCAGAGTTAGCAATCAGCCCCAGCATTTT
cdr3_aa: CATSRVSNQPQHF

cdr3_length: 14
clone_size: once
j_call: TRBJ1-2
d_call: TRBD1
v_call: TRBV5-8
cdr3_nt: TGTGCCAGCAGCCGTGGACAGGCCTTACCCGGCTACACCTTC
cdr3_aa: CASSRGQALPGYTF

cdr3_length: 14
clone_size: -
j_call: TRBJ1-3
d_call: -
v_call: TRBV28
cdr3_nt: TGTGCCAGCAGTTTAGGGCAGGGGAGAAACACCATATATTTT
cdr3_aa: CASSLGQGRNTIYF

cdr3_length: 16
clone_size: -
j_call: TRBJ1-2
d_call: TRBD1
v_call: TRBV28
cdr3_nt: TGTGCCAGCAGTTCCATCTCCTGGACAGGGGGCGATGGCTACACCTTC
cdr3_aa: CASSSISWTGGDGYTF

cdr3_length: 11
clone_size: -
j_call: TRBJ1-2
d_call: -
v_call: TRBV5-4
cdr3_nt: TGTGCCAGCAGCGGTACAGGGTTCGTCACCTTC
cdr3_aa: CASSGTGFVTF

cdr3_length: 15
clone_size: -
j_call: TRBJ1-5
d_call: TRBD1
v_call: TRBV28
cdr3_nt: TGTGCCAGCAGTCCGAGGACAGGGGGCGGTCAGCCCCAGCATTTT
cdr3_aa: CASSPRTGGGQPQHF

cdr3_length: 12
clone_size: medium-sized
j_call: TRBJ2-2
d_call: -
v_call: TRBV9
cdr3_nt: TGTGCCAGCAGCTCCCGCACCGGGGAGCTGTTTTTT
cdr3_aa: CASSSRTGELFF

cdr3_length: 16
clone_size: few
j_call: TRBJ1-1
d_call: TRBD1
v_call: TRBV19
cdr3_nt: TGTGCCAGTAGTCCACAAGGACAGGAGTTGAACACTGAAGCTTTCTTT
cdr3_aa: CASSPQGQELNTEAFF

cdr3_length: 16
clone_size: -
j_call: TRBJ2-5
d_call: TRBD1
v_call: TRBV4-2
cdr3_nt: TGTGCCAGCAGCCAAGACAGGGGGAGCGGCCAAGAGACCCAGTACTTC
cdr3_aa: CASSQDRGSGQETQYF

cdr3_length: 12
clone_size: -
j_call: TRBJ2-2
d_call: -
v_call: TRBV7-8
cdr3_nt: TGTGCCAGCAGCTCATTGCCCTCGGAGCTGTTTTTT
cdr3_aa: CASSSLPSELFF

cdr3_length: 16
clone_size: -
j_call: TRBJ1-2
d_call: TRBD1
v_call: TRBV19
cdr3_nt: TGTGCCAGTAACCCGAGGAACAGGGGGAACGGCTATGGCTACACCTTC
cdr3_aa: CASNPRNRGNGYGYTF

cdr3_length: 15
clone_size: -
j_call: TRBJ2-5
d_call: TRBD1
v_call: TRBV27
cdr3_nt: TGTGCCAGCAGTTTACGGTGGGACAGCCAAGAGACCCAGTACTTC
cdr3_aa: CASSLRWDSQETQYF

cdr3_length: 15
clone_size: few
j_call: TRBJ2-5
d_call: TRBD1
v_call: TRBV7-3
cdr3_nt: TGTGCCAGCAGCTTGACCGGGACAGCTAAAGAGACCCAGTACTTC
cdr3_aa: CASSLTGTAKETQYF

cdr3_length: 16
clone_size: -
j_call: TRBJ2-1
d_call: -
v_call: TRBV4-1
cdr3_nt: TGCGCCAGCAGCCAAGGCCAGGGATCGAGGTACAATGAGCAGTTCTTC
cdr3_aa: CASSQGQGSRYNEQFF

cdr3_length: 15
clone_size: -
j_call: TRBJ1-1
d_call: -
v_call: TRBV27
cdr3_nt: TGTGCCAGCAGTGTAAGACCAGGGCAAAACACTGAAGCTTTCTTT
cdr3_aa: CASSVRPGQNTEAFF

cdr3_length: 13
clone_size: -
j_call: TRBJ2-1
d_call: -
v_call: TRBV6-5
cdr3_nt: TGTGCCAGCAGTGACCGGGCGTGGGATGAGCAGTTCTTC
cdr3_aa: CASSDRAWDEQFF

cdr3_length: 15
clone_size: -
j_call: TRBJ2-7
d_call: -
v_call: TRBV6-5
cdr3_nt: TGTGCCAGCAGTTACTCGTCCCCTTATCGGTACGAGCAGTACTTC
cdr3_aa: CASSYSSPYRYEQYF

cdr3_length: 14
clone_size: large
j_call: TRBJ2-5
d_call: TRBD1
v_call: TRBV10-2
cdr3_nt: TGCGCCAGCAGATTGGGACAGTTCCAAGAGACCCAGTACTTC
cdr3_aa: CASRLGQFQETQYF

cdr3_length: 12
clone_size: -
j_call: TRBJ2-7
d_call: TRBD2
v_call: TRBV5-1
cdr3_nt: TGCGCCAGCCGTGCGGGAGTAAGCGAGCAGTACTTC
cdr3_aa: CASRAGVSEQYF

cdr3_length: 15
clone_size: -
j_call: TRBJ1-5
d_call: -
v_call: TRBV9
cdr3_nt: TGTGCCAGCAGCTCCTCGGGTTATAGCAATCAGCCCCAGCATTTT
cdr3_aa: CASSSSGYSNQPQHF

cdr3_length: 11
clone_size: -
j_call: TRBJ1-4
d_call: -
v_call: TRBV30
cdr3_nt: TGTGCCTGGGAGGGGAATGAAAAACTGCTTTTT
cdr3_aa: CAWEGNEKLLF

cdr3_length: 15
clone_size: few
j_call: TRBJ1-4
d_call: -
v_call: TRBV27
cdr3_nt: TGTGCCAGCAGTACTCGGACGGACGGAGGAGAAAAACTGTTTTTT
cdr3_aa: CASSTRTDGGEKLFF

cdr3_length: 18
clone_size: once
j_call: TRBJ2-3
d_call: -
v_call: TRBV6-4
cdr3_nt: TGTGCCAGCAGTGACCGTTCGGTCGGGTTAGGTTCCACAGATACGCAGTATTTT
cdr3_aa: CASSDRSVGLGSTDTQYF

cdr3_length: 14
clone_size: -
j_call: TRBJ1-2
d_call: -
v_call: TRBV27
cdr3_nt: TGTGCCAGCAGTTTGGGGGTTGGGGACTATGGCTACACCTTC
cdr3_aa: CASSLGVGDYGYTF

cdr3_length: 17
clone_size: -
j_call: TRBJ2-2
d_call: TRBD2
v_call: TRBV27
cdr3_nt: TGTGCCAGCAAACAGACTAGCGGGACGGTCGGCACCGGGGAGCTGTTTTTT
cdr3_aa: CASKQTSGTVGTGELFF

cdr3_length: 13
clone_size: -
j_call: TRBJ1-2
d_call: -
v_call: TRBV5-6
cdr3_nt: TGTGCCAGCAGCTTTGAAAGTAACTATGGCTACACCTTC
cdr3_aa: CASSFESNYGYTF

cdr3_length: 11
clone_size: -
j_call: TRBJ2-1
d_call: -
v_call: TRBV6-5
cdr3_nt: TGTGCCAGCAGTTCCTCTCATGAGCAGTTCTTC
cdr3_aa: CASSSSHEQFF

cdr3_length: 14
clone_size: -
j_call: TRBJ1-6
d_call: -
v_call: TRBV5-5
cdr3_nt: TGTGCCAGCAGCATTGACATTCATAATTCACCCCTCCACTTT
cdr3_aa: CASSIDIHNSPLHF

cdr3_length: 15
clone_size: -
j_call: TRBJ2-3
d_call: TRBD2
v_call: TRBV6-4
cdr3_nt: TGTGCCAGCAGTAAAACTAGCGGGGGTACAGATACGCAGTATTTT
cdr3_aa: CASSKTSGGTDTQYF

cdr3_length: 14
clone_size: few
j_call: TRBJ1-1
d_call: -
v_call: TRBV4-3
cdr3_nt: TGCGCCAGCAGCCAGAAGGACACGAACACTGAAGCTTTCTTT
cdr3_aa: CASSQKDTNTEAFF

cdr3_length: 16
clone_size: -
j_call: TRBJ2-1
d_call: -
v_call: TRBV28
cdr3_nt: TGTGCCAGCAGTCCTTCAGTGGGGGGCTCCTACAATGAGCAGTTCTTC
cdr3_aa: CASSPSVGGSYNEQFF

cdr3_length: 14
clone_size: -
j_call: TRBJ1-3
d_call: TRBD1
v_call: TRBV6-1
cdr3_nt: TGTGCCAGCCCGGGACAGGGTAATGGAAACACCATATATTTT
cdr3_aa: CASPGQGNGNTIYF

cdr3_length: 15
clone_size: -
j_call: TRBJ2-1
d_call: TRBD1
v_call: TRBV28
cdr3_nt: TGTGCCAGCAGTTACGGGACAGGGGGCTTGTATGAGCAGTTCTTC
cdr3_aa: CASSYGTGGLYEQFF

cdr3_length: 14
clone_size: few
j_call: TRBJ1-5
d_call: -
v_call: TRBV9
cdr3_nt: TGTGCCAGCAGCGTAGAGGACGGGAATCAGCCCCAGCATTTT
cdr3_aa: CASSVEDGNQPQHF

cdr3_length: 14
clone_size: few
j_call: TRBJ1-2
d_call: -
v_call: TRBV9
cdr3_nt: TGTGCCAGCAGCGCTGGGGACAAGTTCTATGGCTACACCTTC
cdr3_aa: CASSAGDKFYGYTF

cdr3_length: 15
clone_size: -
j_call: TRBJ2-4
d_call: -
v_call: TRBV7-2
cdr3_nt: TGTGCCAGCAGTCCCCTAGGGAACCCACAAAACATTCAGTACTTC
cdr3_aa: CASSPLGNPQNIQYF

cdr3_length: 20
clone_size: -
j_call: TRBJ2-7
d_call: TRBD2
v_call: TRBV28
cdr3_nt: TGTGCCAGCAGTTCCCCTTCGGCTAGCGGGAGTTTCGTTTGGACCTACGAGCAGTACTTC
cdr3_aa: CASSSPSASGSFVWTYEQYF

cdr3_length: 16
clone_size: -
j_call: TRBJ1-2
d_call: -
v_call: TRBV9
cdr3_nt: TGTGCCAGCAGCGTAGAAGCGGACGGTTGGAACTATGGCTACACCTTC
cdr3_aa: CASSVEADGWNYGYTF

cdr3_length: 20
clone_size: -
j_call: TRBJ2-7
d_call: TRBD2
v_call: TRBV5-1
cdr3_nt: TGCGCCAGCAGCTTACGACCCGGCCAGCGGGAGGTTTCTGTGAAGGACGAGCAGTACTTC
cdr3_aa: CASSLRPGQREVSVKDEQYF

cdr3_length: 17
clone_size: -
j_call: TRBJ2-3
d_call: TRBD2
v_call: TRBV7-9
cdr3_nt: TGTGCCAGCAGCACTCCGGGACTAGCGTCTGGCACAGATACGCAGTATTTT
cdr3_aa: CASSTPGLASGTDTQYF

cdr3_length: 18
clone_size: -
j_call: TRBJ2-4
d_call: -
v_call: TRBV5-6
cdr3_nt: TGTGCCAGCAGCTTTAGGGCAGGGAGGGGGCTAGCCAAAAACATTCAGTACTTC
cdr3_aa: CASSFRAGRGLAKNIQYF

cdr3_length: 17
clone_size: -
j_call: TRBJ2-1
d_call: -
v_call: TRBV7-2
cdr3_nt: TGTGCCAGCAGCTTGTTCCAGAATCCCTATACCGACAATGAGCAGTTCTTC
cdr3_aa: CASSLFQNPYTDNEQFF

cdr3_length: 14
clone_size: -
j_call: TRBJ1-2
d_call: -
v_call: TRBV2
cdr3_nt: TGTGCCAGCAGAAGGACAGAAGCTAACTATGGCTACACCTTC
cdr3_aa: CASRRTEANYGYTF

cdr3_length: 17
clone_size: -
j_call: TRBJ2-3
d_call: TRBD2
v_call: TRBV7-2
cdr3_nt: TGTGCCAGCAGCTCACTCCCGACTAGCGGGGCCACAGATACGCAGTATTTT
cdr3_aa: CASSSLPTSGATDTQYF

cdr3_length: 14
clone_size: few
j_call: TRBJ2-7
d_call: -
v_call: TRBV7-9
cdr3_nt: TGTGCCAGCAGCTTGGCACTCACACGGCCCGAGCAGTACTTC
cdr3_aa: CASSLALTRPEQYF

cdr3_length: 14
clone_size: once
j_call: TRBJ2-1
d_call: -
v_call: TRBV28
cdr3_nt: TGTGCCAGCAGACCCCCAGGGGCCTACAATGAGCAGTTCTTC
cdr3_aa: CASRPPGAYNEQFF

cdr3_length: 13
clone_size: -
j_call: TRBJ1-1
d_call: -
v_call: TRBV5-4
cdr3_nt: TGTGCCAGCAGCTCGGGGATTGATTCTGAAGCTTTCTTT
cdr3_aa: CASSSGIDSEAFF

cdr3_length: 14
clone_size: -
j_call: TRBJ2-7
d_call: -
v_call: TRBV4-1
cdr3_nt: TGCGCCCCACCCAATCCCTCTCCGCTGTGCGAGCAGTACTTC
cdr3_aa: CAPPNPSPLCEQYF

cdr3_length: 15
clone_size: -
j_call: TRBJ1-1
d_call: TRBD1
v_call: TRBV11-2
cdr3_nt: TGTGCCAGCAGCGCACGGGACAGCTTGAACACTGAAGCTTTCTTT
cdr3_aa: CASSARDSLNTEAFF

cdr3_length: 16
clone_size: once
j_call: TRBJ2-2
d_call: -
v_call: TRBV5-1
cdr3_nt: TGCGCCAGCAGACGGATGGGGGGACCGAACACCGGGGAGCTGTTTTTT
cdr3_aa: CASRRMGGPNTGELFF

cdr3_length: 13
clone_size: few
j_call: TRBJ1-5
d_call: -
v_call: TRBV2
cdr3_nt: TGTGCCAGCAGCCCGAAAGAGACTCAGCCCCAGCATTTT
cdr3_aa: CASSPKETQPQHF

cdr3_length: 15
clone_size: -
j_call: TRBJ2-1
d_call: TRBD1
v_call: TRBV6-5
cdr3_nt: TGTGCCAGCAGAAAAACAGGGGGCGGCGGCAATGAGCAGTTCTTC
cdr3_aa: CASRKTGGGGNEQFF

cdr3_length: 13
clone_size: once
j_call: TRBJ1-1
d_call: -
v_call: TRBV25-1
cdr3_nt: TGTGCCAGCAGTGAATGGACAGAAGCTGAAGCTTTCTTT
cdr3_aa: CASSEWTEAEAFF

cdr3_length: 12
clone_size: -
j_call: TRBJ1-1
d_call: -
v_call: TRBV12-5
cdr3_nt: TGTGCTAGTGGTTTTGTGGGCACTGAAGCTTTCTTT
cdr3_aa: CASGFVGTEAFF

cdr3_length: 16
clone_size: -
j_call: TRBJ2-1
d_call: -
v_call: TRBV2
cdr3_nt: TGTGCCAGCAGTCGATCCCCGGCCCTTAGGTACGGTGAGCAGTTCTTC
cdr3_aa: CASSRSPALRYGEQFF

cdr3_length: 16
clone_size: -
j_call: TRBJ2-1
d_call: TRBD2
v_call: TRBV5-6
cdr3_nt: TGTGCCAGCAGCTTAGGAAGCGGGGGGGCCTTGAATGAGCAGTTCTTC
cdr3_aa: CASSLGSGGALNEQFF

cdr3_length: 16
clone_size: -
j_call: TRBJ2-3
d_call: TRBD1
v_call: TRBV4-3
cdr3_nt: TGCGCCAGCAGCCAAGAGACAGGGGGGGGAACAGATACGCAGTATTTT
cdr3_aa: CASSQETGGGTDTQYF